This T cell receptor beta chain was observed in a study of cytomegalovirus exposure and HLA in healthy donors. Across the study: Counted in an early data release were approximately 85 million unique TCRs from HLA-typed donors.

After removal of 5 bases from V and 11 bases from J, the junction contained 11 bases not matched to a gene. CDR1 SEHNR and CDR2 FQNEAQ come from the germline V gene (reference sequence). The CDR3 extends over 13 amino acids. The primer mix had 60 Vbeta and 13 Jbeta primers. Produced via immunoSEQ multiplex PCR; TCRdb's table is partial and in-frame only. The profile shows roughly 190,000 clones, about 87% of them singletons. Sequencing was carried out using PBMCs. The chain has TRBV7-9 and TRBJ1-1, with TRBD1 matching 7 bases. This TCR derives from a woman between 18 and 29 years old in good health and CMV-seronegative. CDR3 coding DNA: TGTGCCAGCAGCGGAGGACAGGAATGTGATGCTTTCTTT. Protein product: CASSGGQECDAFF.